This record looks at one TCR beta chain sequence and its context. The PCR had 60 Vbeta and 13 Jbeta primers. The method was immunoSEQ multiplex PCR; TCRdb's version includes in-frame clones alone and lacks a portion of them. The sample shows 180,000 or so clones, roughly 90% of them seen only once. These data originate in a study of cytomegalovirus exposure and HLA in healthy donors. Turning to the study itself: The Caucasian-associated ancestry cluster held less than 85% of over 350 genotyped donors.

CDR3 length equals 16 residues. Germline CDR1 SGHTA, CDR2 FQGNSA. V lost 2 bases and J lost 5; bases outside the gene matches: 10. The chain uses TRBV7-2 and TRBJ2-7, with TRBD1 matching 9 bases. The sequenced sample was PBMCs. The TCR comes from a woman younger than 45 in good health and CMV-seronegative. Here the CDR3 DNA reads TGTGCCAGCAGCTTACCTAGGCGGGACAGGGCCCACGAGCAGTACTTC. Encoded protein: CASSLPRRDRAHEQYF.